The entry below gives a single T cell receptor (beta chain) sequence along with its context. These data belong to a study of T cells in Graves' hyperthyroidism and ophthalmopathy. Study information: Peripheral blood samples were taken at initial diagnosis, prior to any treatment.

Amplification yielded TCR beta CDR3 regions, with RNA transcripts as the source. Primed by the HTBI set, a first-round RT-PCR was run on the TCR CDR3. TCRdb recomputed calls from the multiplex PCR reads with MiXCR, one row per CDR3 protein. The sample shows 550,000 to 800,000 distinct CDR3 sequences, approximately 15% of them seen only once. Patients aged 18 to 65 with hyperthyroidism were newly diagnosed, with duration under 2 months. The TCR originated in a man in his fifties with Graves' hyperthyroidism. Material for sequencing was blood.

Here the CDR3 reads CASSPIMGASSYEQYF. The CDR3 DNA reads as TGTGCCAGCTCACCCATTATGGGGGCGAGCTCCTACGAGCAGTACTTC. The chain uses TRBV18 and TRBJ2-7, with a possible D match to TRBD1 (6 bases). Germline lookup yields CDR1 KGHSH and CDR2 LQKENI. The CDR3 loop spans 16 amino acids. V was shortened by 3 bases and J by 0 bases, with 15 bases between the two germline ends.